Here is one T cell receptor (beta chain) with its context. Antigen specificity is unknown. Trimming stripped 4 bases from V and 6 bases from J, with 18 bases between. There are 15 residues in the CDR3. Germline values: CDR1 LGHNA, CDR2 YNFKEQ. These data are taken from a study of glioma-infiltrating T cells. Using RNA template, CDR3s of TCR alpha and beta were amplified with iRepertoire arm-PCR. Input was roughly 100-450 ng of tissue mRNA or PBMC total RNA. TCRdb independently ran MiXCR on the multiplex PCR reads; one entry per CDR3 protein. This table holds approximately 100,000 distinct CDR3 sequences, 29% found once. Study-level results: Only very few CDR3 sequences appeared in both tissue and blood. Gliomas, especially low-grade, showed above-expected tissue-blood divergence; non-neoplastic patients showed below.

Source material: glioma tissue, nonneoplastic brain tissue, or PBMCs (not recorded which). This TCR was sampled from a human donor with low-grade glioma or glioblastoma, undergoing nonglioma brain surgery, or in good health (not recorded which). The chain employs TRBV4-2 and TRBJ2-5, with D possibly matching TRBD2 (6 bases). The CDR3 nucleotides read TGTGCCAGCAGCCCCTCCGCGGGGTACACTCAGACCCAGTACTTC. It codes for CASSPSAGYTQTQYF.